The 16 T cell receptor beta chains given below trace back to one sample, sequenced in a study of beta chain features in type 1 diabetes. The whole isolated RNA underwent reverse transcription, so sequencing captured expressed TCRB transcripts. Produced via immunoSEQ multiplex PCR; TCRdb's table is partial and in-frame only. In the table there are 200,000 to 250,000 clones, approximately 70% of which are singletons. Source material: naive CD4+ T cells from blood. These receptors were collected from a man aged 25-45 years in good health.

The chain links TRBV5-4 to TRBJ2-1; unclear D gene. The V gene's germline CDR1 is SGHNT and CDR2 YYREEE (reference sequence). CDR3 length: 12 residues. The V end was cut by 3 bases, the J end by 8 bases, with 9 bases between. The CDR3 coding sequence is TGTGCCAGCAGCTCGGCGAGGCATGAGCAGTTCTTC. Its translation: CASSSARHEQFF.

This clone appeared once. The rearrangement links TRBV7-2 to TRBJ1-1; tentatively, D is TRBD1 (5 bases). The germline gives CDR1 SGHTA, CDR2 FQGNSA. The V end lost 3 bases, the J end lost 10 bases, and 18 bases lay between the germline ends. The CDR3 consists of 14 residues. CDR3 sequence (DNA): TGTGCCAGCAGCTTGAAAGGGGCGCAAATCAGAGCTTTCTTT. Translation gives CASSLKGAQIRAFF.

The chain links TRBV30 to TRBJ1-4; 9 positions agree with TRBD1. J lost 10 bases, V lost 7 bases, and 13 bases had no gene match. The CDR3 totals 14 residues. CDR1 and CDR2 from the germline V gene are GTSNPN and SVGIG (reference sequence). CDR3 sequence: CAFGQGRFQGKLFF. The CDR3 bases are TGTGCCTTCGGACAGGGGAGGTTCCAAGGAAAACTGTTTTTT.

The CDR3 DNA reads TGCAGTGCTAGTCTCGCTGAAGCTTTCTTT. Translation: CSASLAEAFF. The chain is built from TRBV20-1 and TRBJ1-1; D is unresolved. This CDR3 comprises 10 residues. V was cut by 3 bases and J by 6 bases, with 5 bases left in between. Germline CDR1 and CDR2: DFQATT and SNEGSKA (reference sequence).

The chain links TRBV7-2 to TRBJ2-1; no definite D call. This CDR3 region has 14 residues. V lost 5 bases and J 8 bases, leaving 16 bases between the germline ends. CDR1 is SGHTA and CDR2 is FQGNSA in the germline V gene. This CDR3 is CASSPPAAAHEQFF. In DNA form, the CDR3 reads TGTGCCAGCAGCCCCCCCGCGGCAGCCCATGAGCAGTTCTTC.

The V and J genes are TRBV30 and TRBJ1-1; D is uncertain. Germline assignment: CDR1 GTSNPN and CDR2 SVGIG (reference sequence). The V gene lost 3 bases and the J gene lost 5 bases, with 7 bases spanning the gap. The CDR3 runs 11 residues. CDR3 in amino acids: CAWRIGTEAFF. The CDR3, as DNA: TGTGCCTGGAGAATAGGGACTGAAGCTTTCTTT.

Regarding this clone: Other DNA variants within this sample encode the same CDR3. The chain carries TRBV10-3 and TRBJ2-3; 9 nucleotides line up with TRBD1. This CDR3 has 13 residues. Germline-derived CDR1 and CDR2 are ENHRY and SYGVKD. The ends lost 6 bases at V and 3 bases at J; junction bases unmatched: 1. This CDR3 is CAISGQGTDTQYF. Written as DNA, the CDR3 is TGTGCCATCAGCGGACAGGGGACAGATACGCAGTATTTT.

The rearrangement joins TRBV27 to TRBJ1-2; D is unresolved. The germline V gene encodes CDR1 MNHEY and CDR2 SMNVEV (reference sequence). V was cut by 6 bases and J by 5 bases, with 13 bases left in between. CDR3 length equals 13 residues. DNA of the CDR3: TGTGCCAGCAGCCCGAATCAAGGATATGGCTACACCTTC. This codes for CASSPNQGYGYTF.

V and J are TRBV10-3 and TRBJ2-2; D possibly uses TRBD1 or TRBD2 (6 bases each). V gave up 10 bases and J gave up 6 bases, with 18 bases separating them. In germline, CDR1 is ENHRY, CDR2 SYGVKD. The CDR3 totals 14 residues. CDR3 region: CATTGTHMSGELFF. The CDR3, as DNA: TGTGCCACCACAGGGACTCACATGTCCGGGGAGCTGTTTTTT.

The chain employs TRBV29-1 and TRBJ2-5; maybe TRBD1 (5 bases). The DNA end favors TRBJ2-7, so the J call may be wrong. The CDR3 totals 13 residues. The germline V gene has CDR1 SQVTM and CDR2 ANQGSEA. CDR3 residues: CSASGLFLYEQYF. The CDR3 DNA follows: TGCAGCGCCTCAGGGCTCTTCCTTTACGAGCAGTACTTC.

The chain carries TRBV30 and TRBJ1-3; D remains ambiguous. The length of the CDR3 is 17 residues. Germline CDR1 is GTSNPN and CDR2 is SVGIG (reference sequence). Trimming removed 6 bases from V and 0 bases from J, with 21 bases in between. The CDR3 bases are TGTGCCTGCCAAAGGGTGATAGGGTCGATCTCTGGAAACACCATATATTTT. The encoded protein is CACQRVIGSISGNTIYF.

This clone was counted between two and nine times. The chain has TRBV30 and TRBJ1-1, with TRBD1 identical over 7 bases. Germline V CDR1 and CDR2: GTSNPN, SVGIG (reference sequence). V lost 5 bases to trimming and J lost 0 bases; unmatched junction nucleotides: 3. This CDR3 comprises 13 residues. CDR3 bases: TGTGCCTGGGCGACAGGGATGAACACTGAAGCTTTCTTT. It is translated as CAWATGMNTEAFF.

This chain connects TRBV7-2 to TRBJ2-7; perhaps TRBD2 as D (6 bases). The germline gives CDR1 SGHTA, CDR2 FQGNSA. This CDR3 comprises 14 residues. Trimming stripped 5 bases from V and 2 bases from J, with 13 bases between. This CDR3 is CASSLTSSPYEQYF. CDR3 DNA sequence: TGTGCCAGCAGCCTAACTAGCTCCCCCTACGAGCAGTACTTC.

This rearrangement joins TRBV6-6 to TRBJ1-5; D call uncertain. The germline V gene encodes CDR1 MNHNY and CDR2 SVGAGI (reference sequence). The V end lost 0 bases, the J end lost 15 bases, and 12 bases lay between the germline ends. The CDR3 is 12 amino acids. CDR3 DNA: TGTGCCAGCAGTTACTCGCCATTAGCGCCGCATTTT. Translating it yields CASSYSPLAPHF.

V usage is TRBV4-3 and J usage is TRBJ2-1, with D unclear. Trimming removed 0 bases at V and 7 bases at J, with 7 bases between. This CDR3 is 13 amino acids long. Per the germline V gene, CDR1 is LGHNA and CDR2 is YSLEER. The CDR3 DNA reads TGCGCCAGCAGCCAAGAGGCGAAGAATGAGCAGTTCTTC. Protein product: CASSQEAKNEQFF.

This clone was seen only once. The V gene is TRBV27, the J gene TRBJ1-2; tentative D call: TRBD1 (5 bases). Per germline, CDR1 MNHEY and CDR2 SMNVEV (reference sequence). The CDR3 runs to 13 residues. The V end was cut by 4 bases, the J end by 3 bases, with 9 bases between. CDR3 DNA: TGTGCCAGCAGTTATAGGGGATACTATGGCTACACCTTC. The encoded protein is CASSYRGYYGYTF.